At least ten counts were recorded for the clone carrying this TCR beta chain. The antigen is not known. This sample is part of a study of CD8+CD57+ T cells in acquired aplastic anemia. Study information: Sorted CD4+ and CD8+ cells yielded around 3.3 ug of DNA on average. Study results and caveats: Patients and controls were found to share twenty-nine CD8+ CDR3 sequences.

Profiling of TCR beta VDJ combinations and CDR3 sequences used genomic DNA as template. TCRdb processed the reads anew with MiXCR; each CDR3 protein has one entry. The sample yields about 190,000 distinct CDR3 sequences, approximately 50% seen once. The CDR3 length is 14 residues. CDR1 is SGHRS and CDR2 is YFSETQ in the germline V gene. V lost 5 bases, J lost 8 bases, and 17 bases lay in between. This rearrangement joins TRBV5-1 to TRBJ2-1, with D possibly being TRBD1 or TRBD2 (7 bases each). Material for sequencing was sorted CD4+, CD8+, or CD8+CD57+ T cells (not recorded which) from PBMCs. This clonotype was obtained from a human donor in good health, serving as a control. The CDR3 loop reads CASSLQGRVDEQFF. For the CDR3, the DNA is TGCGCCAGCAGTTTACAGGGGAGGGTAGATGAGCAGTTCTTC.